The entry that follows covers one T cell receptor beta chain sequence. The sample holds many counts of this clonotype. What antigen it recognizes has not been identified. No much larger clone exists at a distance of one base, and base qualities are not known. According to the germline V gene (reference sequence), CDR1 reads SEHNR and CDR2 reads FQNEAQ. Trimming leaves V shorter by 3 bases and J shorter by 0 bases, with the junction holding 9 bases beyond the gene matches. Reading from cysteine to phenylalanine, the CDR3 counts 18 amino acids. Only the CDR3 part of the read is kept: 54 bases, read in frame from the first base. This entry comes from a study of CD8+CD57+ T cells in acquired aplastic anemia (dated by TCRdb to the late 2010s). General notes on the study: On average, sorted CD4+ and CD8+ cells yielded 3.2 ug of extracted DNA, with a range of about 0.18 to 27.4 ug. An average of roughly 10 million reads for CD4+ cells and roughly 12 million reads for CD8+ cells was obtained from healthy donor samples. The full study reports these points: About 30 CD8+ CDR3 sequences were found in both patients and controls but appeared to be highly expressed in patients and within the immunodominant clones of the patients. Patients and healthy controls showed no significant difference in CD8+ Simpson's diversity (P=0.060).

Profiling of TCR beta VDJ combinations and CDR3 sequences used genomic DNA as the template. TCR repertoire sequencing was run on an Illumina HiSeq 2000. From the authors' description of their analysis: Repertoires were assessed using TRBV/TRBJ rearrangement plots, CDR3 size and DJ length profiles, and Simpson's diversity index. The immunodominant clone was defined as the most abundant DNA sequence in deep sequencing data. CDR3 amino acid sequences were checked for sharing between subjects and were compared against published repertoires and the VDJdb database. TCRdb trimmed the raw reads at Q25, called clones with MiXCR and kept productive beta chains. Identical CDR3 protein sequences are pooled into one entry, listed with their most common genes and DNA. TCRdb's processing, not the authors', yielded these V and J calls. The sample table records about 190,000 distinct CDR3 sequences; roughly half of these occur just once. The top ten hold roughly 15% of the sample.

TCR repertoires of sorted CD4+ and CD8+ blood T cells from severe aplastic anemia patients and healthy subjects were deep-sequenced in the study. Ficoll-Paque density gradient centrifugation was used to isolate peripheral blood mononuclear cells. Before DNA extraction, CD4+ and CD8+ T cells were sorted by FACS or by magnetic beads. Sequencing was carried out using sorted CD4+, CD8+, or CD8+CD57+ T cells (not recorded which) from PBMCs. The TCR was taken from a human donor in good health, serving as a control. This chain is built from TRBV7-9 and TRBJ2-1, with 9 bases matching TRBD2. Here the CDR3 is given as CASSLRGGRMSSYNEQFF. The DNA sequence reads TGTGCCAGCAGCTTGCGGGGGGGTCGTATGAGCTCCTACAATGAGCAGTTCTTC.